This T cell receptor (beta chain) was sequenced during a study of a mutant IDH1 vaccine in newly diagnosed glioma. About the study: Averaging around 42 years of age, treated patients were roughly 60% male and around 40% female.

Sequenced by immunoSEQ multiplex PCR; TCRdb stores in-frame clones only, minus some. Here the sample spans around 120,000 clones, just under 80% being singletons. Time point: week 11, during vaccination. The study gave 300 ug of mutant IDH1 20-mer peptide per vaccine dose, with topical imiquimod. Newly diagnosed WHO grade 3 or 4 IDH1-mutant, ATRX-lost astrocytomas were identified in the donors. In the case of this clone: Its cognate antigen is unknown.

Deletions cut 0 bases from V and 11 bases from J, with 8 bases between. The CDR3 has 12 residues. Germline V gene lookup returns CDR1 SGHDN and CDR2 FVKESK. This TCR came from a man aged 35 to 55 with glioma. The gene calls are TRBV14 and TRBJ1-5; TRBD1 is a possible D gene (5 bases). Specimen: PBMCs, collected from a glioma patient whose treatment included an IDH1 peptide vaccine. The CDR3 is CASSQDGGAQHF. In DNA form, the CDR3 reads TGTGCCAGCAGCCAAGATGGGGGGGCCCAGCATTTT.